Below are 23 T cell receptor beta chains sequenced from a single sample in a study of blood T cell repertoires in COVID-19 (dated by TCRdb to about 2020). Library preparation was by the immunoSEQ multiplex PCR assay. The table was pulled from immuneACCESS by TCRdb, which kept in-frame rearrangements only. Such tables lose some clones; where checked, under half of the loss comes from unresolved V genes, and the rest has no known cause. This sample holds 150,000 to 200,000 clones; 75% to 90% were observed only once. 2.5% to 4% of the sample rests with the top ten. The source material was peripheral blood. These receptors all come from a human donor with acute or convalescent COVID-19. The donor label of this sample is uncertain.

This clone has a single count. The chain joins TRBV7-3 to TRBJ2-3; 8 nucleotides agree with TRBD2. Germline assignment: CDR1 SGHTA and CDR2 FQGTGA. The CDR3 contains 16 residues. Losses at the gene ends were 5 bases for V and 5 bases for J; bases not matched to a gene: 12. The CDR3 DNA follows: TGTGCCAGCAGCCCTCAAGCGGGGGCATCGGGAGATACGCAGTATTTT. Protein product: CASSPQAGASGDTQYF.

This chain links TRBV5-5 with TRBJ2-1; 7 positions agree with TRBD1. The junction had 10 bases not matched to a gene; V was cut back by 4 bases and J by 0 bases. The CDR3 runs to 17 residues. Germline V gene data show CDR1 as SGHKS and CDR2 as YYEKEE (reference sequence). In DNA form, the CDR3 reads TGTGCCAGCAGCCTAGCCCCGGACAGGAGCTCCTACAATGAGCAGTTCTTC. This encodes CASSLAPDRSSYNEQFF. Looking up the rest from reference TRBV5-5 and TRBJ2-1 gives the full variable domain: DAGVTQSPTHLIKTRGQQVTLRCSPISGHKSVSWYQQVLGQGPQFIFQYYEKEERGRGNFPDRFSARQFPNYSSELNVNALLLGDSALYLCASSLAPDRSSYNEQFFGPGTRLTVL.

V usage is TRBV19 and J usage is TRBJ1-5, with D unclear. V lost 1 base to trimming and J lost 2 bases, with 9 bases between them. The V gene's germline CDR1 is LNHDA and CDR2 SQIVND (reference sequence). This CDR3 has 15 amino acids. The CDR3 protein is CASSIGGWGNQPQHF. Here the CDR3 DNA reads TGTGCCAGTAGTATAGGAGGGTGGGGCAATCAGCCCCAGCATTTT.

About this clone itself: The junction does not match germline at one end; this may be a read error. This specimen includes other DNA sequences encoding the same CDR3. V gene TRBV19 combines with J gene TRBJ2-7, with 7 bases that match TRBD1. The length of the CDR3 is 14 residues. CDR1 LNHDA and CDR2 SQIVND come from the germline V gene (reference sequence). The CDR3 sequence: CASSIPGTEYEQYF. The CDR3 DNA reads as TGTGCCAGTAGTATCCCCGGGACAGAGTACGAACAGTACTTC.

The genes are TRBV2 and TRBJ2-1; 7 bases align to TRBD2. The V gene end was trimmed by 5 bases and the J gene end by 4 bases; junction bases not matched to a gene: 8. Germline V gene sequence: CDR1 SNHLY, CDR2 FYNNEI. There are 15 residues in the CDR3. For the CDR3, the DNA is TGTGCCAGCAGTCCGGGGGGTTCCATGTACAATGAGCAGTTCTTC. Translation gives CASSPGGSMYNEQFF.

J is TRBJ2-7 and V is TRBV2; D ambiguous. V lost 5 bases and J lost 0, with 5 bases in between. Germline CDR1 reads SNHLY; CDR2 reads FYNNEI. CDR3 length: 12 residues. The DNA for the CDR3 is TGTGCCAGCAGTATGAGCTCCTACGAGCAGTACTTC. It yields the protein CASSMSSYEQYF.

The CDR3 nucleotides are TGTGCCAGCAGTGACCGGGGGTCTGGCAATCAGCCCCAGCATTTT. Amino acid sequence: CASSDRGSGNQPQHF. This chain links TRBV7-9 with TRBJ1-5; TRBD1 might be the D (5 bases). The CDR3 has 15 amino acids. In germline, CDR1 is SEHNR, CDR2 FQNEAQ (reference sequence). Deletions cut 6 bases from V and 2 bases from J, with 14 bases between. Full variable domain (missing parts from reference TRBV7-9 and TRBJ1-5): DTGVSQNPRHKITKRGQNVTFRCDPISEHNRLYWYRQTLGQGPEFLTYFQNEAQLEKSRLLSDRFSAERPKGSFSTLEIQRTEQGDSAMYLCASSDRGSGNQPQHFGDGTRLSIL.

V is TRBV18 and J is TRBJ1-2; 10 bases map to TRBD1. V lost 1 base to trimming and J lost 4 bases; unmatched junction nucleotides: 0. CDR3 size: 14 residues. Germline V lookup: CDR1 KGHSH, CDR2 LQKENI. Here the CDR3 reads CASSPRDRGYGYTF. Here the CDR3 DNA reads TGTGCCAGCTCACCACGGGACAGGGGCTATGGCTACACCTTC.

The V call is TRBV28, the J call TRBJ1-1, with a weak D call TRBD1 (5 bases). Germline lookup yields CDR1 MDHEN and CDR2 SYDVKM. Trimming pared 6 bases from V and 10 bases from J, leaving 33 bases between. The CDR3 contains 18 residues. CDR3 loop: CASSYRDGLGAEHFGAFF. The CDR3 bases are TGTGCCAGCAGCTACCGGGACGGACTAGGGGCCGAACACTTTGGAGCTTTCTTT.

This clone was seen a single time. V is TRBV5-4 and J is TRBJ1-2; the match to TRBD1 covers 9 bases. After removal of 3 bases from V and 4 bases from J, the junction contained 10 bases not matched to a gene. Germline loops: CDR1 SGHNT, CDR2 YYREEE (reference sequence). The length of the CDR3 is 16 residues. DNA of the CDR3: TGTGCCAGCAGCTCCTTGGGGACAGGGCGTGCCTATGGCTACACCTTC. The encoded protein is CASSSLGTGRAYGYTF.

There are a few counts of this clone. The J gene is TRBJ2-7, the V gene TRBV12-3 or TRBV12-4, with D possibly being TRBD1 (5 bases). V lost 5 bases and J lost 6, with 14 bases in between. This CDR3 is built from 13 residues. The CDR3 sequence: CASSLINRREQYF. The CDR3 nucleotides are TGTGCCAGCAGTCTCATCAACAGGCGCGAGCAGTACTTC.

The chain has TRBV4-3 and TRBJ1-5; D is unresolved. V lost 1 base, J lost 2 bases, and 6 bases lay in between. The CDR3 runs 14 residues. The V gene's germline CDR1 is LGHNA and CDR2 YSLEER. The CDR3 is CASSQAGGNQPQHF. The CDR3 DNA is TGCGCCAGCAGCCAAGCGGGAGGCAATCAGCCCCAGCATTTT.

The V call is TRBV6-2 or TRBV6-3, the J call TRBJ2-5, with D possibly being TRBD2 (6 bases). The CDR3 is 12 residues long. Germline CDR1 is MNHEY and CDR2 is SVGEGT. V dropped 5 bases and J dropped 13 bases, with 17 bases sitting between them. The CDR3 DNA follows: TGTGCCAGCAGTCCCCCGACTAGTATTTTGTACTTC. It codes for CASSPPTSILYF.

This clone was observed a single time. Written as DNA, the CDR3 is TGCGCCAGCAGCTTTCGAACCATGGACAGGGTGTCCTACGAGCAGTACTTC. This translates into CASSFRTMDRVSYEQYF. V gene TRBV5-1 combines with J gene TRBJ2-7; 8 bases match TRBD1. V trimming: 2 bases; J trimming: 1 base; junction bases outside the gene matches: 11. Germline CDR1 and CDR2: SGHRS and YFSETQ. The CDR3 length is 17 residues. Full variable domain (rest looked up from reference TRBV5-1 and TRBJ2-7): KAGVTQTPRYLIKTRGQQVTLSCSPISGHRSVSWYQQTPGQGLQFLFEYFSETQRNKGNFPGRFSGRQFSNSRSEMNVSTLELGDSALYLCASSFRTMDRVSYEQYFGPGTRLTVT.

V gene TRBV24-1 combines with J gene TRBJ2-4, with 11 bases that match TRBD1. This CDR3 comprises 16 residues. The germline CDR1 and CDR2 sequences are KGHDR and SFDVKD. The trim removed 5 bases at V and 9 bases at J, leaving 11 bases unmatched. This CDR3 reads CATSATGQGAQGIQYF. DNA of the CDR3: TGTGCCACCAGTGCAACAGGACAGGGGGCGCAGGGCATTCAGTACTTC.

Worth noting for this clone: Distinct nucleotide sequences in the sample also encode this CDR3. This chain uses TRBV6-5 with TRBJ1-1, with 7 bases aligning to TRBD1. This CDR3 region has 13 residues. Germline V gives CDR1 MNHEY, CDR2 SVGAGI. Trimming cost V 6 bases and J 1 base; bases outside gene matches: 2. The chain's CDR3 is CASRGDRNTEAFF. Here the CDR3 DNA reads TGTGCCAGCAGGGGGGACAGGAACACTGAAGCTTTCTTT.

This chain connects TRBV28 to TRBJ1-3; D not resolved. V was trimmed by 2 bases and J by 2 bases, leaving 13 bases between them. The CDR3 has 16 residues. CDR1 is MDHEN, CDR2 SYDVKM, per germline. For the CDR3, the DNA is TGTGCCAGCAGTTTAGGAGGAGGGAGGGCTGGAAACACCATATATTTT. Translation: CASSLGGGRAGNTIYF.

The V and J genes are TRBV19 and TRBJ1-5, with D unresolved. This CDR3 has 15 amino acids. Trimming took 3 bases from V and 0 from J, leaving 9 bases between them. CDR1 and CDR2 (germline): LNHDA, SQIVND (reference sequence). The CDR3, as DNA: TGTGCCAGTAGTATCGGGATCAGTAGCAATCAGCCCCAGCATTTT. Its protein product is CASSIGISSNQPQHF.

This chain links TRBV30 with TRBJ1-1, with TRBD1 matching 7 bases. Germline CDR1 GTSNPN, CDR2 SVGIG (reference sequence). This CDR3 has 13 residues. V trimming: 3 bases; J trimming: 5 bases; junction bases outside the gene matches: 6. The CDR3 DNA reads TGTGCCTGGAGGGGTCCAGGGGGGACTGAAGCTTTCTTT. Amino acids: CAWRGPGGTEAFF. Looking up the rest from reference TRBV30 and TRBJ1-1 gives the full variable domain: SQTIHQWPATLVQPVGSPLSLECTVEGTSNPNLYWYRQAAGRGLQLLFYSVGIGQISSEVPQNLSASRPQDRQFILSSKKLLLSDSGFYLCAWRGPGGTEAFFGQGTRLTVV.

This chain joins TRBV6-6 and TRBJ1-5, with D possibly TRBD1 on 5 matching bases. CDR3 length equals 13 residues. CDR1 and CDR2 (germline): MNHNY, SVGAGI (reference sequence). V was cut by 0 bases and J by 11 bases, with 11 bases left in between. The CDR3 region is CASSYSDQGSQHF. CDR3 bases: TGTGCCAGCAGTTACTCCGACCAGGGTTCCCAGCATTTT.

A single count supports this clone. This chain joins TRBV4-2 and TRBJ1-2; unclear D gene. CDR1 and CDR2 from the germline V gene are LGHNA and YNFKEQ. This CDR3 region has 14 residues. V shed 0 bases and J shed 0 bases, with 5 bases lying between them. Here the CDR3 reads CASSQETSNYGYTF. The CDR3 nucleotides are TGTGCCAGCAGCCAAGAGACATCTAACTATGGCTACACCTTC.

The genes are TRBV6-5 and TRBJ1-2; 7 bases map to TRBD1. The germline V gene encodes CDR1 MNHEY and CDR2 SVGAGI. The CDR3 totals 12 residues. V lost 5 bases, J lost 8 bases, and 5 bases stayed unmatched. As DNA, the CDR3 is TGTGCCAGCAGTCGTTCCAGGGGGGGCTACACCTTC. It yields the protein CASSRSRGGYTF.

This clone has just a few counts. The genes are TRBV7-9 and TRBJ2-3; possibly TRBD1 for D (5 bases). The ends were cut back, 3 bases at V and 2 bases at J, with 9 bases in the middle. Germline V gives CDR1 SEHNR, CDR2 FQNEAQ (reference sequence). CDR3 length: 14 amino acids. The CDR3 region is CASSLTVSTDTQYF. The DNA for the CDR3 is TGTGCCAGCAGCTTGACAGTTTCCACAGATACGCAGTATTTT. The full variable domain, with the rest looked up from reference TRBV7-9 and TRBJ2-3, is DTGVSQNPRHKITKRGQNVTFRCDPISEHNRLYWYRQTLGQGPEFLTYFQNEAQLEKSRLLSDRFSAERPKGSFSTLEIQRTEQGDSAMYLCASSLTVSTDTQYFGPGTRLTVL.